This T cell receptor beta chain derives from a study of regulatory T cells in long-lasting Graves disease. In building TCR beta libraries, iRepertoire HTBI primers were used together with Arm-PCR of CDR3 regions. TCRdb called the multiplex PCR reads again in MiXCR, with one record for every CDR3 protein. The top ten clones hold more than 13% of a sample with 400,000 to 500,000 distinct CDR3 sequences, 21% of them seen once. Regarding time point: persistent/refractory GD, antithyroid drugs over 5 years with positive TRAb. TCR sequences were obtained from RNA taken from PBMCs. The CDR3 has 13 residues. Trimming pared 6 bases from V and 10 bases from J, leaving 16 bases between. The germline V gene encodes CDR1 MNHNS and CDR2 SASEGT.

Material: peripheral blood mononuclear cells (PBMCs), obtained when the disease was refractory, from a patient treated with antithyroid drugs. The clonotype was recovered from a female donor with Graves disease. This sequence joins TRBV6-1 and TRBJ2-1; D perhaps matches TRBD1 (5 bases). Here the CDR3 reads CASSPTRVGEQFF. The CDR3 nucleotides read TGTGCCAGCAGCCCAACCAGGGTAGGAGAGCAGTTCTTC.